The TCR beta chain under discussion was sequenced for a study of T cell repertoires in cytomegalovirus infection. Study details: HLA-B-restricted CMV epitopes that are well studied were used alongside recently identified HLA-C-restricted ones. From public TCR beta signatures came an indication of both CMV infection and matching HLA type. Study-level findings and limits: Predominance within the ex vivo response was attributable to HLA-C-restricted CMV-specific TCR beta clonotypes.

In the case of this clonotype: Antigen specificity is unknown.

Each CDR3 protein is one row after TCRdb ran MiXCR on the reads. This table has approximately 730,000 distinct CDR3 sequences, around a third appearing once. This TCR was sampled from a human donor in good health (CMV status not recorded). Some clones in this sample may be carry-over from other donors' samples. The sequencing used cultured PBMCs, collected from culture after CMV antigen stimulation.

CDR3 nucleotides: TGTGCCAGCATCTCAGAATTTAGCGGCAATGAGCAGTTCTTC. This sequence encodes CASISEFSGNEQFF. The chain employs TRBV7-6 and TRBJ2-1; maybe TRBD2 (6 bases). CDR1 and CDR2 (germline): SGHVS, FNYEAQ. Between the trimmed V and J ends, which lost 7 bases and 6 bases, there was a span of 16 bases. This CDR3 contains 14 residues.